Below, 20 T cell receptor beta chains from the same sample are listed, as sequenced in a study of blood T cell repertoires in COVID-19. Profiled with immunoSEQ multiplex PCR; TCRdb holds only in-frame clones, not every one. The table shows about 430,000 clones, with 88% occurring only once. Sequencing was carried out using PBMCs or T cells enriched from blood (not recorded which). These TCRs come from a woman aged 18-30 years who had been exposed to COVID-19.

The rearrangement joins TRBV5-1 to TRBJ2-7, with 14 bases matching TRBD2. J lost 1 base, V lost 2 bases, and 5 bases had no gene match. The CDR3 is made up of 17 amino acids. Germline V lookup: CDR1 SGHRS, CDR2 YFSETQ. The CDR3 is CASSFGLAGGTSYEQYF. The CDR3 DNA reads TGCGCCAGCAGCTTCGGACTAGCGGGGGGTACTTCCTACGAGCAGTACTTC.

The V gene is TRBV27, the J gene TRBJ2-7, with 7 bases identical to TRBD1. The CDR3 runs to 12 residues. The germline gives CDR1 MNHEY, CDR2 SMNVEV (reference sequence). V was clipped by 6 bases and J by 5 bases; unmatched bases: 4. The CDR3: CASSQQGNEQYF. The CDR3 nucleotides are TGTGCCAGCAGCCAACAGGGGAACGAGCAGTACTTC.

The chain employs TRBV18 and TRBJ1-4; D perhaps matches TRBD1 (6 bases). V gave up 3 bases and J gave up 3 bases, with 11 bases separating them. Germline values: CDR1 KGHSH, CDR2 LQKENI. The CDR3 sequence is 15 residues long. CDR3 amino acids: CASSPSRGANEKLFF. The CDR3 DNA is TGTGCCAGCTCACCGTCCAGGGGAGCTAATGAAAAACTGTTTTTT. The whole variable domain, remainder taken from reference TRBV18 and TRBJ1-4, is NAGVMQNPRHLVRRRGQEARLRCSPMKGHSHVYWYRQLPEEGLKFMVYLQKENIIDESGMPKERFSAEFPKEGPSILRIQQVVRGDSAAYFCASSPSRGANEKLFFGSGTQLSVL.

The rearrangement links TRBV6-5 to TRBJ2-6; D not resolved. V was trimmed by 6 bases and J by 2 bases, leaving 11 bases between them. Germline loops: CDR1 MNHEY, CDR2 SVGAGI. The CDR3 is 15 amino acids. As DNA, the CDR3 is TGTGCCAGCAGCCTTGTTTCTCCTGGGGCCAACGTCCTGACTTTC. This gives the protein CASSLVSPGANVLTF.

V usage is TRBV7-9 and J usage is TRBJ2-2; D is perhaps TRBD1 (6 bases). The germline V and J ends were trimmed by 5 bases and 2 bases, with 12 bases remaining between them. Germline CDR1 is SEHNR and CDR2 is FQNEAQ (reference sequence). The CDR3 covers 15 residues. As DNA, the CDR3 is TGTGCCAGCAGCCCCCGGGACACCAACACCGGGGAGCTGTTTTTT. Translation gives CASSPRDTNTGELFF.

The chain is built from TRBV7-2 and TRBJ2-1; D might be TRBD1 (5 bases). The CDR3 covers 13 residues. Between the trimmed V and J ends, which lost 4 bases and 3 bases, there was a span of 7 bases. The germline V gene encodes CDR1 SGHTA and CDR2 FQGNSA. CDR3 region: CASSYRNYNEQFF. Written as DNA, the CDR3 is TGTGCCAGCAGCTACAGGAACTACAATGAGCAGTTCTTC.

The CDR3 reads CASSEGPGANVLTF. The CDR3 region has the DNA TGTGCCAGCAGTGAGGGGCCCGGGGCCAACGTCCTGACTTTC. The chain is built from TRBV25-1 and TRBJ2-6; perhaps TRBD1 as D (5 bases). CDR3 size: 14 residues. V lost 3 bases to trimming and J lost 4 bases, with 7 bases between them. CDR1 and CDR2 (germline): MGHDK, SYGVNS. Full variable domain (remainder filled in from reference TRBV25-1 and TRBJ2-6): EADIYQTPRYLVIGTGKKITLECSQTMGHDKMYWYQQDPGMELHLIHYSYGVNSTEKGDLSSESTVSRIRTEHFPLTLESARPSHTSQYLCASSEGPGANVLTFGAGSRLTVL.

This chain joins TRBV6-5 and TRBJ1-2, with unresolved D. V lost 3 bases and J lost 7, with 12 bases in between. The CDR3 extends over 13 amino acids. Per the germline V gene, CDR1 is MNHEY and CDR2 is SVGAGI. CDR3 bases: TGTGCCAGCAGTTATGGAGGGATCACTGGCTACACCTTC. Translation: CASSYGGITGYTF.

This clone came up once. The chain carries TRBV7-9 and TRBJ1-4, with D perhaps TRBD1 (6 bases). Trimming stripped 8 bases from V and 7 bases from J, with 14 bases between. Germline loops: CDR1 SEHNR, CDR2 FQNEAQ (reference sequence). The CDR3 length is 13 residues. CDR3 protein: CASASSGVEKLFF. In DNA, the CDR3 is TGTGCCAGCGCCAGTTCAGGGGTTGAAAAACTGTTTTTT.

The genes are TRBV28 and TRBJ2-7, with a tentative D call TRBD2 (6 bases). The CDR3 runs 15 residues. Between the trimmed V and J ends, which lost 6 bases and 6 bases, there was a span of 21 bases. The germline V gene has CDR1 MDHEN and CDR2 SYDVKM. This CDR3 is CASSFPVRGLSEQYF. The DNA for the CDR3 is TGTGCCAGCAGCTTTCCGGTTCGGGGGTTGAGCGAGCAGTACTTC. The entire variable domain, with the rest obtained from reference TRBV28 and TRBJ2-7, is as follows: DVKVTQSSRYLVKRTGEKVFLECVQDMDHENMFWYRQDPGLGLRLIYFSYDVKMKEKGDIPEGYSVSREKKERFSLILESASTNQTSMYLCASSFPVRGLSEQYFGPGTRLTVT.

The J gene is TRBJ2-2, the V gene TRBV2; a possible D gene is TRBD2 (7 bases). This CDR3 is 14 amino acids long. V was shortened by 6 bases and J by 4 bases, with 12 bases between the two germline ends. CDR1 and CDR2 from the germline V gene are SNHLY and FYNNEI. The CDR3, as DNA: TGTGCCAGCAGGGGGGGGCTCGGCACCGGGGAGCTGTTTTTT. Translating gives CASRGGLGTGELFF.

This clone was detected only once. This chain links TRBV28 with TRBJ2-7; tentatively, D is TRBD1 (6 bases). The CDR3 covers 15 residues. Trimming left V 3 bases short and J 1 base short, with 13 bases between. Germline loops: CDR1 MDHEN, CDR2 SYDVKM. The CDR3 nucleotides are TGTGCCAGCAGTTTGTCGACAGGAGGATCCTACGAGCAGTACTTC. This translates into CASSLSTGGSYEQYF. Using reference TRBV28 and TRBJ2-7 for the parts outside the CDR3, the full variable domain is DVKVTQSSRYLVKRTGEKVFLECVQDMDHENMFWYRQDPGLGLRLIYFSYDVKMKEKGDIPEGYSVSREKKERFSLILESASTNQTSMYLCASSLSTGGSYEQYFGPGTRLTVT.

The V and J genes are TRBV18 and TRBJ2-5, with D unresolved. This CDR3 is built from 19 residues. V dropped 3 bases and J dropped 5 bases, with 28 bases sitting between them. Germline-derived CDR1 and CDR2 are KGHSH and LQKENI. In DNA, the CDR3 is TGTGCCAGCTCACCCGGAGAACTGACGGATAGGAATCGTCAGGAGACCCAGTACTTC. Translating gives CASSPGELTDRNRQETQYF. The entire variable domain, with the rest obtained from reference TRBV18 and TRBJ2-5, is as follows: NAGVMQNPRHLVRRRGQEARLRCSPMKGHSHVYWYRQLPEEGLKFMVYLQKENIIDESGMPKERFSAEFPKEGPSILRIQQVVRGDSAAYFCASSPGELTDRNRQETQYFGPGTRLLVL.

The chain uses TRBV5-1 and TRBJ2-1; 13 bases are shared with TRBD2. J gave up 0 bases and V 6 bases, and 3 bases lay outside the gene matches. CDR1 is SGHRS, CDR2 YFSETQ, per germline. This CDR3 region has 16 residues. The CDR3 here is CASTRTSGSSYNEQFF. The CDR3 DNA reads as TGCGCCAGCACACGGACTAGCGGGAGCTCCTACAATGAGCAGTTCTTC.

The chain carries TRBV29-1 and TRBJ2-3; 13 nucleotides match TRBD2. V lost 6 bases and J lost 2; bases outside the gene matches: 2. In germline, CDR1 is SQVTM, CDR2 ANQGSEA. CDR3 length: 14 residues. The CDR3 region is CSVGLAGTTDTQYF. DNA of the CDR3: TGCAGCGTGGGACTAGCGGGGACCACAGATACGCAGTATTTT.

V gene TRBV5-1 combines with J gene TRBJ2-7, with 8 bases that match TRBD1. The trim removed 6 bases at V and 3 bases at J, leaving 11 bases unmatched. CDR3 length: 15 amino acids. Germline CDR1 reads SGHRS; CDR2 reads YFSETQ. CDR3 loop: CASMTGTGSFYEQYF. CDR3 in DNA: TGCGCCAGCATGACCGGGACAGGATCCTTCTACGAGCAGTACTTC. Full variable domain (outside the CDR3, taken from reference TRBV5-1 and TRBJ2-7): KAGVTQTPRYLIKTRGQQVTLSCSPISGHRSVSWYQQTPGQGLQFLFEYFSETQRNKGNFPGRFSGRQFSNSRSEMNVSTLELGDSALYLCASMTGTGSFYEQYFGPGTRLTVT.

V usage is TRBV2 and J usage is TRBJ2-5; 7 nucleotides agree with TRBD2. The tail of the sequence fits TRBJ2-7 better, so the J call may be wrong. The CDR3 is 15 amino acids. CDR1 and CDR2 from the germline V gene are SNHLY and FYNNEI. The CDR3 DNA sequence: TGTGCCAGCACGCTTGACCCGGGACTACCTTACGAGCAGTACTTC. The encoded protein is CASTLDPGLPYEQYF.

The chain uses TRBV30 and TRBJ1-4; 10 nucleotides line up with TRBD1. From germline, CDR1 is GTSNPN and CDR2 SVGIG (reference sequence). V was pared by 8 bases and J by 8 bases, with 17 bases of the junction left unmatched. The CDR3 is 16 amino acids. DNA for the CDR3: TGTGCCGATAACGGGACAGGGGATTCGGCGCGCGAAAAACTGTTTTTT. Translating it yields CADNGTGDSAREKLFF.

This clone appeared once. At one end the junction does not follow the germline gene, possibly because of a read error. The CDR3 is CASSLEGTGVHF. The DNA for the CDR3 is TGCGCCAGCAGCTTGGAAGGGACAGGGGTTCACTTC. The chain combines TRBV5-1 with TRBJ1-2; 10 positions match TRBD1. Germline V CDR1 and CDR2: SGHRS, YFSETQ. There are 12 residues in the CDR3.

This sequence joins TRBV2 and TRBJ1-2; D possibly corresponds to TRBD1 (6 bases). Deletions cut 6 bases from V and 10 bases from J, with 15 bases between. The CDR3 has 12 residues. In germline, CDR1 is SNHLY, CDR2 FYNNEI. The CDR3 DNA sequence: TGTGCCAGCAGCGAAAGGGGACATAACTACACCTTC. This sequence encodes CASSERGHNYTF.